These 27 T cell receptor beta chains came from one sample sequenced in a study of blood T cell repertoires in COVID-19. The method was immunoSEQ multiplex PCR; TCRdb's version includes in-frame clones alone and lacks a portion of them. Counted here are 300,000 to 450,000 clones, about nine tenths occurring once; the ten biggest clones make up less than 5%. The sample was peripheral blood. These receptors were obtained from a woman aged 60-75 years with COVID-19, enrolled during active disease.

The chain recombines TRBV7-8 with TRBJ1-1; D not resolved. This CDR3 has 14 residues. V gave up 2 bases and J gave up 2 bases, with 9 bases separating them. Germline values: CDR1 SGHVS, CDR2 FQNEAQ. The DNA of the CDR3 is TGTGCCAGCAGCTTAATGGTAACAAACACTGAAGCTTTCTTT. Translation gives CASSLMVTNTEAFF.

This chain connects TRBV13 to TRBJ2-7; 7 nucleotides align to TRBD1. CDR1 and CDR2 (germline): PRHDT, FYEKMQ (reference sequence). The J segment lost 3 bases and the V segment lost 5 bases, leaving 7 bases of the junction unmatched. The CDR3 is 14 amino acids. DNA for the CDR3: TGTGCCAGCAGCGCCGTTCGACAGGGCTACGAGCAGTACTTC. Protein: CASSAVRQGYEQYF.

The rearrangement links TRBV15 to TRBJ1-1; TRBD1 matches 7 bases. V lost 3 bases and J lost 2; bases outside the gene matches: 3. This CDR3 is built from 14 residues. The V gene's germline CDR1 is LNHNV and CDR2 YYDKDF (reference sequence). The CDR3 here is CATSRGQPNTEAFF. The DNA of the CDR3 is TGTGCCACCAGCAGGGGACAGCCAAACACTGAAGCTTTCTTT.

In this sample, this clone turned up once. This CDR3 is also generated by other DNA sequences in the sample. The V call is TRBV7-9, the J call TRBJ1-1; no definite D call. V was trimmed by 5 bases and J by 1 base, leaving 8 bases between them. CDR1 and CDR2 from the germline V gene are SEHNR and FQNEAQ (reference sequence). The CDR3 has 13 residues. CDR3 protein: CASSRGGNTEAFF. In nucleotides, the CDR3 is TGTGCCAGCAGCCGGGGAGGGAACACTGAAGCTTTCTTT.

Written as DNA, the CDR3 is TGTGCCACCCAACCCGGGACAGCCACTACCTTAATGAACACTGAAGCTTTCTTT. It is translated as CATQPGTATTLMNTEAFF. The chain couples TRBV10-3 to TRBJ1-1; 7 positions match TRBD1. Germline lookup yields CDR1 ENHRY and CDR2 SYGVKD. CDR3 length: 18 amino acids. J gave up 0 bases and V 10 bases, and 20 bases lay outside the gene matches.

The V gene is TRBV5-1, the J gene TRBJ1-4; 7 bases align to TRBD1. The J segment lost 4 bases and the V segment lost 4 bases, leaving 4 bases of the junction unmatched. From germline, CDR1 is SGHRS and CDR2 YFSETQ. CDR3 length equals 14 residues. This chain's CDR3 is CASSPGQYNEKLFF. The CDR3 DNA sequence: TGCGCCAGCAGCCCGGGACAGTATAATGAAAAACTGTTTTTT.

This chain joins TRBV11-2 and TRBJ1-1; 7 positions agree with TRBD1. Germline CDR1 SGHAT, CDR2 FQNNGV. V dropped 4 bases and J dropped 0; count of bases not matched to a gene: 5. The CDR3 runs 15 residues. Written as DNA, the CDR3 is TGTGCCAGCAGCTCGACAGGGACCATGAACACTGAAGCTTTCTTT. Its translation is CASSSTGTMNTEAFF.

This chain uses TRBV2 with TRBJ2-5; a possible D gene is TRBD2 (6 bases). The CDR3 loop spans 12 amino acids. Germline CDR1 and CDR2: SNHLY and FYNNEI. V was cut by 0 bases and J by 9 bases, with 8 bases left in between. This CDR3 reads CASSEAGLAQYF. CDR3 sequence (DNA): TGTGCCAGCAGTGAAGCGGGACTGGCCCAGTACTTC.

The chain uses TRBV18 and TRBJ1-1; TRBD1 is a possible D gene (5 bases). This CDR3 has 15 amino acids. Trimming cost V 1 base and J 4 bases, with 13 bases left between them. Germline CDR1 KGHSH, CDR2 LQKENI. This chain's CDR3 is CASSPQSGLSTEAFF. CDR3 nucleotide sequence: TGTGCCAGCTCACCACAGTCAGGGTTATCCACTGAAGCTTTCTTT.

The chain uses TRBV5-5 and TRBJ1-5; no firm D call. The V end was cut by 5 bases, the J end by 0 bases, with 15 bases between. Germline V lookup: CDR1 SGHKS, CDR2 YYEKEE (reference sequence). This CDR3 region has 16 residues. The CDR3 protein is CASSPGLAGSNQPQHF. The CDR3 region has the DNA TGTGCCAGCAGTCCTGGCCTGGCGGGTAGCAATCAGCCCCAGCATTTT.

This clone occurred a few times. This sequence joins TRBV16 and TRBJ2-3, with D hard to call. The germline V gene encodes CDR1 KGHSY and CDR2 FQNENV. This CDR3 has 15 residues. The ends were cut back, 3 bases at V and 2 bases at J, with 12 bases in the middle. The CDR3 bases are TGTGCCAGCAGCCACTCAGGCAGACCCACAGATACGCAGTATTTT. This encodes CASSHSGRPTDTQYF.

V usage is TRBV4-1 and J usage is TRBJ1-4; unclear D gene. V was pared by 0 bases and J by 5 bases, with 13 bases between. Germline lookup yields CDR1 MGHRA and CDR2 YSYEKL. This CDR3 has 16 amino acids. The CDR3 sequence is CASSQDSNSLNEKLFF. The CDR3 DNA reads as TGCGCCAGCAGCCAAGATTCAAACAGCCTGAATGAAAAACTGTTTTTT.

The CDR3 DNA reads as TGCGCCAGCAGCTTGTTTAGCGGGGGTCACAATGAGCAGTTCTTC. It encodes CASSLFSGGHNEQFF. The chain combines TRBV5-1 with TRBJ2-1; 9 bases match TRBD2. Germline values: CDR1 SGHRS, CDR2 YFSETQ. Trimming removed 1 base from V and 5 bases from J; junction bases left unmatched: 4. This CDR3 comprises 15 residues. Looking up the rest from reference TRBV5-1 and TRBJ2-1 gives the full variable domain: KAGVTQTPRYLIKTRGQQVTLSCSPISGHRSVSWYQQTPGQGLQFLFEYFSETQRNKGNFPGRFSGRQFSNSRSEMNVSTLELGDSALYLCASSLFSGGHNEQFFGPGTRLTVL.

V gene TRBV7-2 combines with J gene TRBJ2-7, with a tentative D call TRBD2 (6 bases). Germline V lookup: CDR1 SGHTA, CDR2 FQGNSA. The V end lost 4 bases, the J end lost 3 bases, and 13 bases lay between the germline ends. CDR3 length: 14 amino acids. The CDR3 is CASSSLTEGYEQYF. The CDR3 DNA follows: TGTGCCAGCAGCTCATTAACGGAGGGCTACGAGCAGTACTTC. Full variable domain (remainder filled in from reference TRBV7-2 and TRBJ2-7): GAGVSQSPSNKVTEKGKDVELRCDPISGHTALYWYRQSLGQGLEFLIYFQGNSAPDKSGLPSDRFSAERTGGSVSTLTIQRTQQEDSAVYLCASSSLTEGYEQYFGPGTRLTVT.

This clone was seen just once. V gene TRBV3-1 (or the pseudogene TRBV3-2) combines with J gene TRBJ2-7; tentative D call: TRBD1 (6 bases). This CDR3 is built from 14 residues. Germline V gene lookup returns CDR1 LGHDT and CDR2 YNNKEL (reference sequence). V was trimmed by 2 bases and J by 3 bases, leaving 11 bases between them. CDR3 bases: TGTGCCAGCAGCCAAAAACAGGGTTTCTACGAGCAGTACTTC. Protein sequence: CASSQKQGFYEQYF.

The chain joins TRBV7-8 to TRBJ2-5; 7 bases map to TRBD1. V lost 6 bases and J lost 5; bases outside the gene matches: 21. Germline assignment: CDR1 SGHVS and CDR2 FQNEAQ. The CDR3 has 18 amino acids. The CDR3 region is CASRDGLDRAKGEETQYF. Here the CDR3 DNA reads TGTGCCAGCAGGGATGGCCTAGACAGGGCCAAGGGTGAGGAGACCCAGTACTTC. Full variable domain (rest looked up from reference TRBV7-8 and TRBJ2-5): GAGVSQSPRYKVAKRGQDVALRCDPISGHVSLFWYQQALGQGPEFLTYFQNEAQLDKSGLPSDRFFAERPEGSVSTLKIQRTQQEDSAVYLCASRDGLDRAKGEETQYFGPGTRLLVL.

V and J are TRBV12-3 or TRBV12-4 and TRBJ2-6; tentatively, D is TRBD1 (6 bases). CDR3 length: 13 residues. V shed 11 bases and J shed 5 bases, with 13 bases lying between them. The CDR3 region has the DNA TGTGCCTCCAGGGGTCTGAGGGCCAACGTCCTGACTTTC. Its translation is CASRGLRANVLTF.

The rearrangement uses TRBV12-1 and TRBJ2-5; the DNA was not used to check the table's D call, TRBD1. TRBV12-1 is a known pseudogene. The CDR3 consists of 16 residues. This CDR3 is CASSFLTDRGQETQYF. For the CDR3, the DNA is TGTGCCAGCAGCTTTTTAACGGACAGGGGGCAAGAGACCCAGTACTTC.

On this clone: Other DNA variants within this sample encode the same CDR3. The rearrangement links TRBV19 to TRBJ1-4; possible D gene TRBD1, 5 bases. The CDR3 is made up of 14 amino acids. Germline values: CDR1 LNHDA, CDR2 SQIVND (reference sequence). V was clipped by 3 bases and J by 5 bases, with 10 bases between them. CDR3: CASSMGQENEKLFF. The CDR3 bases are TGTGCCAGTAGTATGGGGCAGGAAAATGAAAAACTGTTTTTT.

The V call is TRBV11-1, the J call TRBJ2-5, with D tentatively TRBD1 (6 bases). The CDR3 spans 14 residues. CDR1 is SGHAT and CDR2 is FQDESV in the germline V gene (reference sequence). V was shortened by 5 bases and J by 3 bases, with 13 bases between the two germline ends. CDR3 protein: CASSPRNREETQYF. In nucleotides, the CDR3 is TGTGCCAGCAGCCCCCGGAACAGGGAAGAGACCCAGTACTTC.

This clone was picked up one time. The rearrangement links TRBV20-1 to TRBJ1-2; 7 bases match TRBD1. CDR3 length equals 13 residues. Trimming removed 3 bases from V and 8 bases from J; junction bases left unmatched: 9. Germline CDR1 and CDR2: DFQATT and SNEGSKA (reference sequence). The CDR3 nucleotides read TGCAGTGCTAGTAGGAACAGGGGCGGAGGCTACACCTTC. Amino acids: CSASRNRGGGYTF.

CDR3 nucleotides: TGTGCCAGCAGCGTAGGATCAGGGCAAGAGACCCAGTACTTC. This encodes CASSVGSGQETQYF. The chain employs TRBV9 and TRBJ2-5; D is perhaps TRBD1 (5 bases). The V end lost 0 bases, the J end lost 2 bases, and 8 bases lay between the germline ends. CDR1 is SGDLS, CDR2 YYNGEE, per germline. This CDR3 has 14 amino acids.

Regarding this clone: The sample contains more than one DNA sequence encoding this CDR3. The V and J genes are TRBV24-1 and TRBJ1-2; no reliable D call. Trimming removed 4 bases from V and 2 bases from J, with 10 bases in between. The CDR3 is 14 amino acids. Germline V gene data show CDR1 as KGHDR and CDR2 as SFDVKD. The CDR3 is CATSDLSRNYGYTF. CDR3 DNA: TGTGCCACCAGTGACCTATCGCGGAACTATGGCTACACCTTC.

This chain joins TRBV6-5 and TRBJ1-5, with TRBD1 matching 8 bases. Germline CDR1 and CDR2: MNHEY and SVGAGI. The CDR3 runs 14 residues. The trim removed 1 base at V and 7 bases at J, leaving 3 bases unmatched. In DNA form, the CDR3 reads TGTGCCAGCAGTTACTGGACAGGGTCCCAGCCCCAGCATTTT. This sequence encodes CASSYWTGSQPQHF.

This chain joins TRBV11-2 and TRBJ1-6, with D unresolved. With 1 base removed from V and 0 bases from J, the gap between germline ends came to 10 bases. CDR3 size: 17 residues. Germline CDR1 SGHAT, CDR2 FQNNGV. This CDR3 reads CASSLVRMSSYNSPLHF. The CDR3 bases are TGTGCCAGCAGCTTAGTGAGGATGAGCTCCTATAATTCACCCCTCCACTTT.

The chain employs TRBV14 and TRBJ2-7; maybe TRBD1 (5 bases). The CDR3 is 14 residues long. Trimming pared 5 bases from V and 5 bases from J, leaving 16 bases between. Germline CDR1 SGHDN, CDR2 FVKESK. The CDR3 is CASSKVPQGHEQYF. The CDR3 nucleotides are TGTGCCAGCAGCAAGGTGCCCCAGGGCCACGAGCAGTACTTC.

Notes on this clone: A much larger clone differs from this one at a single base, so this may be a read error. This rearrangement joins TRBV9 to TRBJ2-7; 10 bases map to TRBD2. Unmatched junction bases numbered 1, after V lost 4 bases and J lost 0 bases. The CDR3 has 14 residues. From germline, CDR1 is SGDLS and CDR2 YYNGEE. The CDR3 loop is CASSLAGGSYEQYF. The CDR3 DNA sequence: TGTGCCAGCAGCTTAGCGGGGGGCTCCTACGAGCAGTACTTC.